The clone carrying this TCR beta chain is a singleton in its sample. This CDR3 is 15 amino acids long. Germline-derived CDR1 and CDR2 are DFQATT and SNEGSKA (reference sequence). The V gene lost 1 base and the J gene lost 5 bases, with 18 bases spanning the gap. The sample originates from a study of CD8 T cells in Susac syndrome. A quantity of about 0.5 to 1 ug RNA underwent reverse transcription using random hexamers. Multiplex PCR with immunoSEQ amplified the TCR beta CDR3 across 54 Vbeta and 13 Jbeta. Using its own MiXCR run on the immunoSEQ multiplex PCR reads, TCRdb lists one record per CDR3 protein. The sample lists 140,000 to 150,000 distinct CDR3 sequences, around 96% occurring once. TCR beta sequencing was performed on blood CD8+ and CD4+ T cells. Treatment-naive patients with stable or active relapsing-remitting disease were the multiple sclerosis controls. Through negative isolation, CD4+ and CD8+ T cells were obtained, while TEMRA cells were enriched using FACS.

This receptor was taken from a human donor with multiple sclerosis. The sequenced material came from CD4+ T cells from PBMCs. The chain uses TRBV20-1 and TRBJ2-7, with D possibly TRBD1 on 5 matching bases. In DNA, the CDR3 is TGCAGTGCTAGAGTCGCAGGGTTAAAACTCCACGAGCAGTACTTC. It is translated as CSARVAGLKLHEQYF.